The next 15 T cell receptor beta chains were all read from a single sample in a study of blood T cell repertoires in COVID-19. Some clones are missing from TCRdb's copy, which holds only in-frame ones; the method was immunoSEQ multiplex PCR. Here the sample spans over 250,000 clones, 85% to 90% being singletons. Sequencing was performed on PBMCs or T cells enriched from blood (not recorded which). These receptors all stem from a man aged 35 to 55 who had recovered from COVID-19.

This chain joins TRBV5-1 and TRBJ1-2; D possibly corresponds to TRBD1 (6 bases). Trimming stripped 5 bases from V and 4 bases from J, with 21 bases between. The CDR3 contains 16 residues. Germline V CDR1 and CDR2: SGHRS, YFSETQ. For the CDR3, the DNA is TGCGCCAGCAGAACTTCTACGGGACAACAAGGCTATGGCTACACCTTC. As protein: CASRTSTGQQGYGYTF.

This clone was detected only a few times. This chain links TRBV5-4 with TRBJ2-1, with a tentative D call TRBD1 (5 bases). Trimming cost V 0 bases and J 0 bases, with 13 bases left between them. CDR3 length: 17 residues. The germline V gene has CDR1 SGHNT and CDR2 YYREEE (reference sequence). CDR3 nucleotides: TGTGCCAGCAGCTTGGGGACACGTTTGAGCTCCTACAATGAGCAGTTCTTC. Protein: CASSLGTRLSSYNEQFF.

V and J are TRBV5-5 and TRBJ2-7; D ambiguous. CDR1 SGHKS and CDR2 YYEKEE come from the germline V gene (reference sequence). V gave up 4 bases and J gave up 3 bases, with 11 bases separating them. This CDR3 region has 13 residues. The CDR3 DNA is TGTGCCAGCAGCCTCAGCGAGGTCTACGAGCAGTACTTC. It encodes CASSLSEVYEQYF.

CDR3 bases: TGTGCCAGTCCCACTTACACCGGGACAGGAGTTTTGGTCGGCTACACCTTC. It encodes CASPTYTGTGVLVGYTF. This sequence joins TRBV27 and TRBJ1-2; 8 positions match TRBD1. This CDR3 region has 17 residues. V shed 9 bases and J 8 bases; nucleotides not matched to a gene: 23. CDR1 and CDR2 from the germline V gene are MNHEY and SMNVEV (reference sequence).

The gene calls are TRBV9 and TRBJ2-3, with D uncertain. V gave up 0 bases and J gave up 2 bases, with 7 bases separating them. Germline V gives CDR1 SGDLS, CDR2 YYNGEE. This CDR3 is 14 amino acids long. The CDR3 protein is CASSVDLSTDTQYF. CDR3 nucleotides: TGTGCCAGCAGCGTAGACTTGTCCACAGATACGCAGTATTTT.

The chain links TRBV2 to TRBJ1-3, with TRBD1 matching over 8 bases. This CDR3 region has 15 residues. With 8 bases clipped from V and 4 bases from J, the junction kept 10 bases outside the gene matches. Germline CDR1 and CDR2: SNHLY and FYNNEI. In nucleotides, the CDR3 is TGTGCCAGCGCTGGGACAGGTTCGTTGGGAAACACCATATATTTT. This codes for CASAGTGSLGNTIYF.

DNA for the CDR3: TGTGCCAGCAGCCGAGGCCAGGGTTCGTCGTCACCCCTCCACTTT. It is translated as CASSRGQGSSSPLHF. The rearrangement joins TRBV3-1 (or the pseudogene TRBV3-2) to TRBJ1-6; tentatively, D is TRBD1 (5 bases). V was trimmed by 4 bases and J by 10 bases, leaving 17 bases between them. The germline gives CDR1 LGHDT, CDR2 YNNKEL (reference sequence). This CDR3 contains 15 residues.

The chain carries TRBV30 and TRBJ1-1; D not certain. The CDR3 consists of 12 residues. Germline V gene sequence: CDR1 GTSNPN, CDR2 SVGIG (reference sequence). V lost 5 bases, J lost 0 bases, and 7 bases lay in between. As DNA, the CDR3 is TGTGCCTGGGGGTTAGTGAACACTGAAGCTTTCTTT. Amino acids: CAWGLVNTEAFF.

The chain joins TRBV7-9 to TRBJ2-6, with 7 positions matching TRBD1. The germline V gene encodes CDR1 SEHNR and CDR2 FQNEAQ (reference sequence). The V gene end was trimmed by 4 bases and the J gene end by 3 bases; junction bases not matched to a gene: 9. The CDR3 is 17 amino acids. In DNA, the CDR3 is TGTGCCAGCAGCTCCAAGACCAGGGGGTTTGGGGCCAACGTCCTGACTTTC. It codes for CASSSKTRGFGANVLTF.

This chain links TRBV11-3 with TRBJ2-1, with a possible D match to TRBD1 (5 bases). Trimming took off 5 bases at V and 4 bases at J, with 18 bases between the two ends. This CDR3 contains 16 residues. Germline CDR1 reads SGHNT; CDR2 reads YENEEA. The CDR3 DNA follows: TGTGCCAGCAGCCCGACAGACACCGTACCATACAATGAGCAGTTCTTC. Its protein product is CASSPTDTVPYNEQFF.

The V call is TRBV9, the J call TRBJ2-2, with D tentatively TRBD2 (5 bases). The germline V and J ends were trimmed by 0 bases and 0 bases, with 27 bases remaining between them. The CDR3 spans 22 residues. CDR1 and CDR2 (germline): SGDLS, YYNGEE. The CDR3 is CASSVVPEASPTSRSNTGELFF. CDR3 DNA sequence: TGTGCCAGCAGCGTAGTCCCTGAGGCTAGCCCCACCTCCAGATCGAACACCGGGGAGCTGTTTTTT.

The V call is TRBV6-2 or TRBV6-3, the J call TRBJ1-6; TRBD1 is a possible D gene (6 bases). V was shortened by 2 bases and J by 6 bases, with 8 bases between the two germline ends. This CDR3 has 14 residues. The V gene's germline CDR1 is MNHEY and CDR2 SVGEGT. The CDR3 DNA sequence: TGTGCCAGCAGTTACGGGACAAGTAATTCACCCCTCCACTTT. Translating gives CASSYGTSNSPLHF.

The genes are TRBV7-9 and TRBJ2-3; 8 nucleotides agree with TRBD2. Germline V CDR1 and CDR2: SEHNR, FQNEAQ (reference sequence). CDR3 length: 14 amino acids. The V segment lost 5 bases and the J segment 3 bases; nucleotides outside the gene matches: 4. CDR3 amino acids: CASSPPGGTDTQYF. CDR3 coding DNA: TGTGCCAGCAGCCCCCCGGGGGGGACAGATACGCAGTATTTT.

V usage is TRBV28 and J usage is TRBJ2-1; 13 bases line up with TRBD2. Trimming took 7 bases from V and 3 from J; bases not matched to a gene: 6. Germline lookup yields CDR1 MDHEN and CDR2 SYDVKM. The length of the CDR3 is 16 residues. The CDR3 reads CASMGLAGSVYNEQFF. CDR3 nucleotide sequence: TGTGCCAGCATGGGACTAGCGGGATCGGTCTACAATGAGCAGTTCTTC.

This clone was seen only once. The chain has TRBV6-5 and TRBJ1-1, with 8 nucleotides matching TRBD1. The CDR3 is 12 amino acids. Germline loops: CDR1 MNHEY, CDR2 SVGAGI. Trimming at V came to 8 bases and at J to 5 bases, leaving 4 bases not matched to a gene. The CDR3 loop reads CASRQGRTEAFF. Here the CDR3 DNA reads TGTGCCAGCCGACAGGGGAGGACTGAAGCTTTCTTT.